This TCR beta chain was recovered during a study of neoadjuvant anti-PD-1 for oral cavity cancer. The data were produced by immunoSEQ multiplex PCR, yet TCRdb's version contains in-frame clones alone and is incomplete. The profile shows fewer than 35,000 clones, approximately 90% of them singletons. Germline CDR1 reads MNHNY; CDR2 reads SVGAGI (reference sequence). V gave up 5 bases and J gave up 2 bases; unmatched junction bases: 8. The CDR3 is 16 amino acids. The clonotype originates from a person between 40 and 80 years old with oral cavity squamous cell carcinoma. The chain combines TRBV6-6 with TRBJ2-5, with 10 bases fitting TRBD1. The sequencing used PBMCs, collected before nivolumab (anti-PD-1) treatment. The CDR3 is CASSRGGQGPQETQYF. The CDR3 DNA reads as TGTGCCAGCAGTCGAGGGGGACAGGGGCCGCAAGAGACCCAGTACTTC.